This TCR beta chain appears in the sequencing data of a study of human T cells and chemical hapten exposure. Study-wide findings and caveats: The number of TCRs over 1 in 1000 frequency stayed unchanged after DPC.

In regard to this clonotype: Antigen specificity is unknown.

This CDR3 contains 15 residues. Germline V gene lookup returns CDR1 SGHTS and CDR2 YDEGEE. Trimming shortened V by 0 bases and J by 3 bases, and 11 bases separated the two germline ends. Extraction of total RNA was performed on unfractionated whole blood. It was the library that attached unique molecular identifiers to individual cDNA molecules. TCRdb re-called the 5' RACE reads with MiXCR, one entry per CDR3 protein. The table includes more than 60,000 distinct CDR3 sequences, roughly 15% detected once. The chain employs TRBV5-8 and TRBJ2-3, with D possibly TRBD1 on 6 matching bases. The receptor was isolated from a female donor in good health. The CDR3 sequence is CASSLGSGETDTQYF. The CDR3 DNA follows: TGTGCCAGCAGCTTGGGTTCAGGGGAGACAGATACGCAGTATTTT.